The 18 T cell receptor beta chains listed next were all sequenced from one sample in a study of cytomegalovirus exposure and HLA in healthy donors. Amplification used 60 Vbeta primers and 13 Jbeta primers. Clones were read by immunoSEQ multiplex PCR, and TCRdb kept only the in-frame ones, dropping some. The profile shows hundreds of thousands of clones, roughly 89% of them singletons. The sample consisted of PBMCs. The receptors originated from a woman under 30 in good health and CMV-seronegative.

This rearrangement joins TRBV18 to TRBJ2-7; tentatively, D is TRBD1 (6 bases). The CDR3 has 14 residues. Deletions cut 1 base from V and 3 bases from J, with 10 bases between. The germline V gene encodes CDR1 KGHSH and CDR2 LQKENI. The CDR3 loop reads CASSPLPGVYEQYF. The CDR3 region has the DNA TGTGCCAGCTCACCACTTCCAGGGGTCTACGAGCAGTACTTC.

This chain connects TRBV2 to TRBJ2-7; TRBD1 is a possible D gene (5 bases). Per germline, CDR1 SNHLY and CDR2 FYNNEI. With 7 bases removed from V and 0 bases from J, the gap between germline ends came to 7 bases. CDR3 size: 12 residues. In nucleotides, the CDR3 is TGTGCCAGCAAAGGGGCCTCCTACGAGCAGTACTTC. This gives the protein CASKGASYEQYF.

The CDR3 sequence: CASSMGRDRVSEETQYF. The DNA of the CDR3 is TGTGCCAGTAGTATGGGTCGGGACAGGGTATCAGAAGAGACCCAGTACTTC. This chain joins TRBV19 and TRBJ2-5; 9 positions match TRBD1. Germline V gives CDR1 LNHDA, CDR2 SQIVND (reference sequence). After removal of 3 bases from V and 3 bases from J, the junction contained 11 bases not matched to a gene. The CDR3 contains 17 residues.

This chain links TRBV4-2 with TRBJ2-7, with TRBD1 as a possible D gene (6 bases). Per the germline V gene, CDR1 is LGHNA and CDR2 is YNFKEQ. V lost 1 base, J lost 2 bases, and 12 bases lay in between. This CDR3 comprises 15 residues. CDR3 loop: CASSQGRDRTYEQYF. The CDR3 nucleotides read TGTGCCAGCAGCCAAGGGCGCGACAGGACCTACGAGCAGTACTTC.

The J gene is TRBJ2-5, the V gene TRBV7-9; 7 bases fit TRBD2. V was clipped by 8 bases and J by 1 base; unmatched bases: 4. The CDR3 is 13 amino acids. CDR1 SEHNR and CDR2 FQNEAQ come from the germline V gene (reference sequence). Here the CDR3 DNA reads TGTGCCAGCGCGGGGGTCTTCCAAGAGACCCAGTACTTC. Its translation: CASAGVFQETQYF.

The chain has TRBV7-2 and TRBJ2-1, with 7 bases identical to TRBD2. This CDR3 is built from 16 residues. Germline loops: CDR1 SGHTA, CDR2 FQGNSA. The ends lost 4 bases at V and 0 bases at J; junction bases unmatched: 6. The CDR3 loop reads CASSSGGWASYNEQFF. Here the CDR3 DNA reads TGTGCCAGCAGCTCCGGGGGGTGGGCCTCCTACAATGAGCAGTTCTTC.

J is TRBJ2-6 and V is TRBV6-4; D might be TRBD2 (5 bases). From germline, CDR1 is MRHNA and CDR2 SNTAGT. This CDR3 comprises 17 residues. Trimming left V 2 bases short and J 0 bases short, with 11 bases between. As DNA, the CDR3 is TGTGCCAGCAGTGACACACAGAGGGCCTCTGGGGCCAACGTCCTGACTTTC. Its translation: CASSDTQRASGANVLTF.

J is TRBJ2-7 and V is TRBV7-2; D is ambiguous. V was trimmed by 5 bases and J by 5 bases, leaving 10 bases between them. This CDR3 is built from 12 residues. Germline loops: CDR1 SGHTA, CDR2 FQGNSA. The CDR3 region is CASSLMGHEQYF. The CDR3 DNA reads TGTGCCAGCAGCCTGATGGGCCACGAGCAGTACTTC.

A single count supports this clone. The chain is built from TRBV7-9 and TRBJ1-1; weak D call: TRBD1 (5 bases). This CDR3 is built from 11 residues. The ends were cut back, 5 bases at V and 12 bases at J, with 13 bases in the middle. The germline V gene encodes CDR1 SEHNR and CDR2 FQNEAQ (reference sequence). This CDR3 is CASSQDIGSFF. Here the CDR3 DNA reads TGTGCCAGCAGCCAGGACATAGGGTCTTTCTTT.

V is TRBV30 and J is TRBJ1-1; D is possibly TRBD1 (6 bases). The CDR3 is 16 amino acids. Per the germline V gene, CDR1 is GTSNPN and CDR2 is SVGIG (reference sequence). Trimming removed 3 bases at V and 1 base at J, with 18 bases between. The CDR3 DNA is TGTGCCTGGAGCGAAGGCCCGGGACACACGAACACTGAAGCTTTCTTT. Translated, it gives CAWSEGPGHTNTEAFF.

The rearrangement uses TRBV5-4 and TRBJ2-1, with 9 bases matching TRBD2. This CDR3 has 14 residues. Looked up from germline, CDR1 is SGHNT and CDR2 is YYREEE (reference sequence). The V segment lost 7 bases and the J segment 5 bases; nucleotides outside the gene matches: 7. The CDR3: CASSGGLADNEQFF. The CDR3 DNA sequence: TGTGCCAGCTCAGGGGGACTAGCTGACAATGAGCAGTTCTTC.

The chain links TRBV29-1 to TRBJ1-1; the D is unclear. The CDR3 consists of 16 residues. Trimming stripped 2 bases from V and 4 bases from J, with 20 bases between. In germline, CDR1 is SQVTM, CDR2 ANQGSEA. The CDR3 sequence is CSVETGREEPGTEAFF. In DNA form, the CDR3 reads TGCAGCGTTGAAACCGGGAGGGAGGAACCGGGCACTGAAGCTTTCTTT. The full variable domain, completed using reference TRBV29-1 and TRBJ1-1, is SAVISQKPSRDICQRGTSLTIQCQVDSQVTMMFWYRQQPGQSLTLIATANQGSEATYESGFVIDKFPISRPNLTFSTLTVSNMSPEDSSIYLCSVETGREEPGTEAFFGQGTRLTVV.

V and J are TRBV6-6 and TRBJ2-3; D is perhaps TRBD2 (6 bases). Trimming left V 7 bases short and J 1 base short, with 18 bases between. Per the germline V gene, CDR1 is MNHNY and CDR2 is SVGAGI (reference sequence). The CDR3 contains 16 residues. CDR3 residues: CASTYALSGRTDTQYF. The DNA for the CDR3 is TGTGCCAGCACCTACGCCCTTAGCGGTCGCACAGATACGCAGTATTTT.

The J gene is TRBJ2-5, the V gene TRBV11-2; D uncertain. Near its end, the DNA agrees better with TRBJ2-7, so the J call may be wrong. The CDR3 is made up of 14 amino acids. Looked up from germline, CDR1 is SGHAT and CDR2 is FQNNGV. Here the CDR3 DNA reads TGTGCCAGCAGCCAAGAAATGGGCCTCCACGAGCAGTACTTC. This gives the protein CASSQEMGLHEQYF.

This clone came up a few times. V gene TRBV2 combines with J gene TRBJ1-6, with D perhaps matching TRBD1 (6 bases). V was pared by 6 bases and J by 8 bases, with 8 bases between. Germline-derived CDR1 and CDR2 are SNHLY and FYNNEI. This CDR3 is 12 amino acids long. In nucleotides, the CDR3 is TGTGCCAGCAGGCACAGGGATTCACCCCTCCACTTT. Translating gives CASRHRDSPLHF.

J is TRBJ2-1 and V is TRBV7-6, with 11 bases aligning to TRBD2. V lost 5 bases, J lost 8 bases, and 14 bases stayed unmatched. This CDR3 is 17 amino acids long. Germline V CDR1 and CDR2: SGHVS, FNYEAQ. The DNA for the CDR3 is TGTGCCAGCAGCCCAAGCGGCTTAGCGGGAGGGTCGTATGAGCAGTTCTTC. Protein sequence: CASSPSGLAGGSYEQFF.

Concerning this clone: The same CDR3 also results from other DNA sequences found in this sample. The J gene is TRBJ1-5, the V gene TRBV18; D may be TRBD1 (5 bases). The CDR3 consists of 13 residues. Germline V gene lookup returns CDR1 KGHSH and CDR2 LQKENI. The germline V and J ends were trimmed by 3 bases and 2 bases, with 5 bases remaining between them. The CDR3 loop reads CASSPTGNQPQHF. The CDR3 bases are TGTGCCAGCTCACCGACAGGCAATCAGCCCCAGCATTTT.

The gene calls are TRBV19 and TRBJ1-3; D is unclear. Trimming left V 9 bases short and J 0 bases short, with 12 bases between. Germline V gene sequence: CDR1 LNHDA, CDR2 SQIVND (reference sequence). This CDR3 region has 14 residues. The CDR3 DNA reads TGTGCCAGCCTCTTAACTGCCTCTGGAAACACCATATATTTT. As protein: CASLLTASGNTIYF.